Included here is one T cell receptor (beta chain) sequence, with context. The antigen remains undetermined. Isolated RNA was reverse transcribed in full, so expressed TCRB transcripts were sequenced. Assay: immunoSEQ multiplex PCR; the TCRdb copy retains only in-frame clones and omits some. Of some 280,000 clones listed, roughly an eighth are singletons. The data are from a study of beta chain features in type 1 diabetes. General study results and limits: The study found moderately but significantly shorter TCRB CDR3s in all four CD4+ subsets of Type 1 diabetes patients.

Trimming removed 6 bases from V and 2 bases from J, with 16 bases in between. Looked up from germline, CDR1 is MDHEN and CDR2 is SYDVKM. The CDR3 covers 15 residues. The J gene is TRBJ1-1, the V gene TRBV28, with no clear D. The sequence was obtained from a man aged 30 to 45 with type 1 diabetes. The sample consisted of naive CD4+ T cells from blood. CDR3 sequence: CASSISVLGNTEAFF. As DNA, the CDR3 is TGTGCCAGCAGCATATCGGTTCTCGGTAACACTGAAGCTTTCTTT.